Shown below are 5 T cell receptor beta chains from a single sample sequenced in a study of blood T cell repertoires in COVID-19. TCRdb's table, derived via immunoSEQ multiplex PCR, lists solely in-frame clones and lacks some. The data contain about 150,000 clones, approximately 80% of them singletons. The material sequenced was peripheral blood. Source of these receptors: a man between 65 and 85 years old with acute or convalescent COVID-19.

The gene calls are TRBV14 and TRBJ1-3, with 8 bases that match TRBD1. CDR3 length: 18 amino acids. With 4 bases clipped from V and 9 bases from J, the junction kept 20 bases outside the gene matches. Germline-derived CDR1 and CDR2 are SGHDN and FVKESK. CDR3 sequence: CASSRPPDRALRGVTIYF. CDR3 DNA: TGTGCCAGCAGCCGACCCCCGGACAGGGCCCTGAGAGGTGTCACCATATATTTT. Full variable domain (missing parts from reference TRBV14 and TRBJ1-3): EAGVTQFPSHSVIEKGQTVTLRCDPISGHDNLYWYRRVMGKEIKFLLHFVKESKQDESGMPNNRFLAERTGGTYSTLKVQPAELEDSGVYFCASSRPPDRALRGVTIYFGEGSWLTVV.

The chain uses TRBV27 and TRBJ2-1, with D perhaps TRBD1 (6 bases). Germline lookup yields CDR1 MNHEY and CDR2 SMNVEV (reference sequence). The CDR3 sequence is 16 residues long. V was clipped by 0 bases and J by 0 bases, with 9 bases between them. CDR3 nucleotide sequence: TGTGCCAGCAGTTTATCAGGGGGACCCTCCTACAATGAGCAGTTCTTC. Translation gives CASSLSGGPSYNEQFF.

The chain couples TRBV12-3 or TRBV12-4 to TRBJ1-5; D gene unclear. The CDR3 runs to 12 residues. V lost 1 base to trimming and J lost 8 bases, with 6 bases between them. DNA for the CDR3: TGTGCCAGCAGTTTAGGAGTAGAGCCCCAGCATTTT. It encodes CASSLGVEPQHF.

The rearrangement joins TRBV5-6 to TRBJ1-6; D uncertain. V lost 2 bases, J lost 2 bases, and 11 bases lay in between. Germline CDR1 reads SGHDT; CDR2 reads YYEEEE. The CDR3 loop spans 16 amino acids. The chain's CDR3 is CASSFSRSPYNSPLHF. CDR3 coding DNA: TGTGCCAGCAGCTTCAGTCGGAGCCCCTATAATTCACCCCTCCACTTT.

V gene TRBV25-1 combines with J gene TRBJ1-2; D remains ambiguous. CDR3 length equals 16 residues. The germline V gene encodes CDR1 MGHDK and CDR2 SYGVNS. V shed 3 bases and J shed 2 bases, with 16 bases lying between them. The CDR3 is CASSDQWAPRNYGYTF. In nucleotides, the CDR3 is TGTGCCAGCAGTGATCAATGGGCCCCCAGAAACTATGGCTACACCTTC.